The 20 T cell receptor beta chains below all came from one sample that was sequenced in a study of T cells after yellow fever vaccination. TCRdb processed the 5' RACE reads anew with MiXCR; each CDR3 protein has one entry. The sample records roughly 120,000 distinct CDR3 sequences, approximately 7.1% being singletons. The sequencing used CD4+ T cells sorted from PBMCs, collected about 49 days after the first yellow fever vaccination. Receptors were obtained from a man between 18 and 35 years old who received the YFV17D yellow fever vaccine.

This clonotype was observed many times. The chain combines TRBV6-1 with TRBJ2-5; 7 positions agree with TRBD2. CDR1 is MNHNS, CDR2 SASEGT, per germline. J was trimmed by 5 bases and V by 4 bases; bases with no gene match: 19. The CDR3 is 18 amino acids. In DNA, the CDR3 is TGTGCCAGCAGTGCATTAGCGGGCCACCAACTATCTAAGGAGACCCAGTACTTC. Protein product: CASSALAGHQLSKETQYF.

In its sample, this clonotype was seen many times. The chain links TRBV4-3 to TRBJ2-3; TRBD2 aligns across 11 bases. J was trimmed by 5 bases and V by 0 bases; bases with no gene match: 4. This CDR3 has 16 residues. Germline-derived CDR1 and CDR2 are LGHNA and YSLEER. CDR3 DNA: TGCGCCAGCAGCCAAGACGCTAGCGGGGGGAGAGATACGCAGTATTTT. It translates to CASSQDASGGRDTQYF.

Details on this clonotype: A much bigger clone sits one base away, suggesting this may be a read error. The chain links TRBV19 to TRBJ2-3; D remains ambiguous. The V gene lost 4 bases and the J gene lost 1 base, with 12 bases spanning the gap. Germline lookup yields CDR1 LNHDA and CDR2 SQIVND (reference sequence). The CDR3 extends over 15 amino acids. DNA of the CDR3: TGTGCCAGTAGTAAGGGCGGTCTTGGCACAGATACGCAGTATTTT. Translating it yields CASSKGGLGTDTQYF.

This clonotype came up many times. The V gene is TRBV10-3, the J gene TRBJ1-1; D is possibly TRBD1 (6 bases). The CDR3 is 17 residues long. The germline V gene encodes CDR1 ENHRY and CDR2 SYGVKD. Deletions cut 0 bases from V and 3 bases from J, with 17 bases between. The DNA for the CDR3 is TGTGCCATCAGTGAGTCGCTCGGGGGCTCTGTTTACACTGAAGCTTTCTTT. It encodes CAISESLGGSVYTEAFF.

This chain uses TRBV2 with TRBJ2-5; D might be TRBD1 or TRBD2, each matching 5 bases. CDR3 length: 11 amino acids. Germline assignment: CDR1 SNHLY and CDR2 FYNNEI. The V end lost 11 bases, the J end lost 5 bases, and 12 bases lay between the germline ends. This CDR3 is CAVQEGETQYF. The CDR3 bases are TGTGCCGTCCAAGAGGGGGAGACCCAGTACTTC.

The table lists this clonotype with many counts. This chain joins TRBV28 and TRBJ2-1; D is undetermined. Between the trimmed V and J ends, which lost 1 base and 7 bases, there was a span of 8 bases. This CDR3 contains 13 residues. Germline V CDR1 and CDR2: MDHEN, SYDVKM. The CDR3, as DNA: TGTGCCAGCAGTTTATTTGCCCCAAATGAGCAGTTCTTC. As protein: CASSLFAPNEQFF.

The chain uses TRBV7-3 and TRBJ1-2, with 9 bases lining up with TRBD1. CDR3 size: 13 residues. Germline CDR1 SGHTA, CDR2 FQGTGA. V shed 5 bases and J 8 bases; nucleotides not matched to a gene: 6. The CDR3 here is CASSPRTGEGYTF. In DNA, the CDR3 is TGTGCCAGCAGCCCCCGGACAGGGGAAGGCTACACCTTC.

Ten or more counts support this clonotype. The chain carries TRBV10-3 and TRBJ2-1; 10 positions match TRBD2. CDR3 length: 15 amino acids. With V trimmed by 4 bases and J by 5 bases, 5 bases remained unmatched. CDR1 is ENHRY and CDR2 is SYGVKD in the germline V gene. CDR3 nucleotide sequence: TGTGCCATCAGTGGGGAGCGGGGGGGCCACAATGAGCAGTTCTTC. Translating gives CAISGERGGHNEQFF.

This clonotype was counted at least ten times. V is TRBV18 and J is TRBJ2-5, with a weak D call TRBD1 (6 bases). The CDR3 runs to 15 residues. Trimming pared 3 bases from V and 5 bases from J, leaving 16 bases between. Germline-derived CDR1 and CDR2 are KGHSH and LQKENI. Written as DNA, the CDR3 is TGTGCCAGCTCACCCCCGGGACAATATGGGGAGACCCAGTACTTC. It codes for CASSPPGQYGETQYF.

In its sample, this clonotype was seen many times. The V call is TRBV5-1, the J call TRBJ2-2; D tentatively fits TRBD1 or TRBD2 (6 bases each). The germline CDR1 and CDR2 sequences are SGHRS and YFSETQ. Between the trimmed V and J ends, which lost 5 bases and 5 bases, there was a span of 19 bases. CDR3 length equals 16 residues. DNA of the CDR3: TGCGCCAGCAGACCCCCGGGGGCTACGGTGACCGGGGAGCTGTTTTTT. This translates into CASRPPGATVTGELFF.

On this clonotype itself: A much larger clone differs by one base, so this may be a read error. V usage is TRBV6-5 and J usage is TRBJ2-1, with 7 positions matching TRBD2. The CDR3 contains 15 residues. Germline V gives CDR1 MNHEY, CDR2 SVGAGI. Trimming at V came to 4 bases and at J to 8 bases, leaving 11 bases not matched to a gene. The CDR3 region is CASSWAGDPRDEQFF. The DNA of the CDR3 is TGTGCCAGCAGTTGGGCGGGGGACCCTAGGGATGAGCAGTTCTTC.

This clonotype was seen ten or more times. This chain links TRBV24-1 with TRBJ2-1, with 7 nucleotides matching TRBD1. In germline, CDR1 is KGHDR, CDR2 SFDVKD. CDR3 length equals 15 residues. Trimming at V came to 7 bases and at J to 8 bases, leaving 13 bases not matched to a gene. The CDR3 DNA reads as TGTGCCACCAGGGGCCGACAGGGTCACCTCTATGAGCAGTTCTTC. It is translated as CATRGRQGHLYEQFF.

This clonotype has ten or more counts. The chain carries TRBV7-7 and TRBJ2-1; no firm D call. Trimming pared 4 bases from V and 1 base from J, leaving 11 bases between. The CDR3 contains 15 residues. The germline gives CDR1 SSHAT, CDR2 FNYEAQ (reference sequence). The CDR3 DNA reads TGTGCCAGCAGCTCGAGACTGGATTCCTACAATGAGCAGTTCTTC. Translation gives CASSSRLDSYNEQFF.

This clonotype showed up many times. The chain combines TRBV6-4 with TRBJ2-1, with 12 bases matching TRBD2. CDR1 and CDR2 from the germline V gene are MRHNA and SNTAGT. CDR3 length: 13 residues. V dropped 7 bases and J dropped 7; count of bases not matched to a gene: 2. This CDR3 reads CASKTSGGNEQFF. For the CDR3, the DNA is TGTGCCAGCAAGACTAGCGGGGGTAATGAGCAGTTCTTC.

The table lists this clonotype with many counts. V and J are TRBV29-1 and TRBJ2-1; D may correspond to TRBD1 or TRBD2 (6 bases each). Trimming pared 5 bases from V and 2 bases from J, leaving 10 bases between. The CDR3 is made up of 13 amino acids. Looked up from germline, CDR1 is SQVTM and CDR2 is ANQGSEA. The CDR3 is CSVRRGTYNEQFF. The CDR3 bases are TGCAGCGTTAGGAGGGGGACCTACAATGAGCAGTTCTTC.

This clonotype was detected many times. The J gene is TRBJ1-1, the V gene TRBV12-3 or TRBV12-4; no clear D gene. The V end lost 5 bases, the J end lost 1 base, and 11 bases lay between the germline ends. CDR3 length: 14 residues. In DNA form, the CDR3 reads TGTGCCAGCAGTAAAGTAGTGGCGAACACTGAAGCTTTCTTT. Its translation is CASSKVVANTEAFF.

Concerning this clonotype itself: It may be a read error: a sequence one base away is much more abundant. CDR3 sequence reads: CASRHGLGAQYF. The CDR3 nucleotides read TGTGCCAGCAGGCATGGACTAGGGGCGCAGTATTTT. This chain joins TRBV2 and TRBJ2-3; 7 nucleotides align to TRBD2. CDR1 is SNHLY, CDR2 FYNNEI, per germline. The V segment lost 6 bases and the J segment 10 bases; nucleotides outside the gene matches: 7. There are 12 residues in the CDR3.

Details on this clonotype: A much larger clone lies a single base off, so this may be a read error. No conserved phenylalanine or tryptophan is present at the end of the CDR3, so a read error is the likely explanation. This rearrangement joins TRBV5-1 to TRBJ2-3; D remains unclear. The CDR3 is made up of 15 amino acids. V was cut by 0 bases and J by 3 bases, with 11 bases left in between. The V gene's germline CDR1 is SGHRS and CDR2 YFSETQ. The CDR3 spells CASSLVSLRTDTQYL. CDR3 nucleotide sequence: TGCGCCAGCAGCTTGGTCTCCCTTAGGACAGATACGCAGTATTTA.

This clonotype was detected ten times or more. The chain links TRBV7-2 to TRBJ2-1, with 7 positions matching TRBD1. The CDR3 contains 16 residues. Trimming removed 1 base from V and 5 bases from J; junction bases left unmatched: 8. CDR1 SGHTA and CDR2 FQGNSA come from the germline V gene. Here the CDR3 DNA reads TGTGCCAGCAGCTTAGTTATAGGGACAGTCAACAATGAGCAGTTCTTC. Amino acid sequence: CASSLVIGTVNNEQFF.

This clonotype was detected many times. The chain recombines TRBV12-3 or TRBV12-4 with TRBJ1-2; 8 bases match TRBD1. V lost 6 bases and J lost 5; bases outside the gene matches: 11. The CDR3 covers 15 residues. The CDR3 coding sequence is TGTGCCAGCAGCATAAGACAGGGGCCCTCTTATGGCTACACCTTC. It translates to CASSIRQGPSYGYTF.